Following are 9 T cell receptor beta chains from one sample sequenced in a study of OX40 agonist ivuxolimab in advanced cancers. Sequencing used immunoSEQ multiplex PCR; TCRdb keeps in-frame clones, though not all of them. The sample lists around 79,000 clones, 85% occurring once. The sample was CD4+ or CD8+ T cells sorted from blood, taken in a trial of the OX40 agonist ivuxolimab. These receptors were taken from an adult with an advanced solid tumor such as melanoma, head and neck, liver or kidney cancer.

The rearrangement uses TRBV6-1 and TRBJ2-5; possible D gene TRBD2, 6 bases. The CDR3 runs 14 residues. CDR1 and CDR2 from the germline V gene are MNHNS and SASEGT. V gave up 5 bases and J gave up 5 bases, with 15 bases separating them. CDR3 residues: CASSSGEVRETQYF. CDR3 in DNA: TGTGCCAGCAGTTCGGGGGAAGTTAGGGAGACCCAGTACTTC.

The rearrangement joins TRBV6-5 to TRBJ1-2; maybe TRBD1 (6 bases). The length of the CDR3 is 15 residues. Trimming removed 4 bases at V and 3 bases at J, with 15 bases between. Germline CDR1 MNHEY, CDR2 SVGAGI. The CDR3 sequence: CASSSWGASDYGYTF. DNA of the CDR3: TGTGCCAGCAGTTCATGGGGGGCGTCGGACTATGGCTACACCTTC.

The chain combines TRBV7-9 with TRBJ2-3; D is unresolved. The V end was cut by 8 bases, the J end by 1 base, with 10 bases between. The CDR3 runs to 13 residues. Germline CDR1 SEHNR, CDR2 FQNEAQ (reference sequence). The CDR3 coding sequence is TGTGCCAGCCTTAGGTCGGGCACAGATACGCAGTATTTT. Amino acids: CASLRSGTDTQYF.

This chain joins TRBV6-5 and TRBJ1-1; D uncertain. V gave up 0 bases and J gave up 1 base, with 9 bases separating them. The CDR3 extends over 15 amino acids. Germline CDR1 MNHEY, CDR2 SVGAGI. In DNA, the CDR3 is TGTGCCAGCAGTTACTCGGTTCCTGGGAACACTGAAGCTTTCTTT. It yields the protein CASSYSVPGNTEAFF.

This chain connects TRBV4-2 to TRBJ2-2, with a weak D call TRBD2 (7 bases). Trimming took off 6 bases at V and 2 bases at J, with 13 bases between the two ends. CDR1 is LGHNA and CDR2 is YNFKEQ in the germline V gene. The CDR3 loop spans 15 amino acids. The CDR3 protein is CASRGGGGNTGELFF. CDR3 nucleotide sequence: TGTGCCAGCAGGGGGGGAGGGGGAAACACCGGGGAGCTGTTTTTT.

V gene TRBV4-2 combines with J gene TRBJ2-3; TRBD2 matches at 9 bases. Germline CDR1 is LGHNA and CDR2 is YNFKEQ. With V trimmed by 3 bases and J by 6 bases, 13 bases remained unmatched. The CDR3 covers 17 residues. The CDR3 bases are TGTGCCAGCAGCCACGCCGGGGGCGGGGGGGGGAGGGATACGCAGTATTTT. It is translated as CASSHAGGGGGRDTQYF.

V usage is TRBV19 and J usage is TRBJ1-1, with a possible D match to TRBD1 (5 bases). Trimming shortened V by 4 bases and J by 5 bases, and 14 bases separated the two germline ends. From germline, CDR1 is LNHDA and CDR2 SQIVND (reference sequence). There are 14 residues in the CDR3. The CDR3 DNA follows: TGTGCCAGTAGTAGGGACTCCTGGGGGACTGAAGCTTTCTTT. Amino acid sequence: CASSRDSWGTEAFF. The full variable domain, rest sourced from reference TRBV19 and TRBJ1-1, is DGGITQSPKYLFRKEGQNVTLSCEQNLNHDAMYWYRQDPGQGLRLIYYSQIVNDFQKGDIAEGYSVSREKKESFPLTVTSAQKNPTAFYLCASSRDSWGTEAFFGQGTRLTVV.

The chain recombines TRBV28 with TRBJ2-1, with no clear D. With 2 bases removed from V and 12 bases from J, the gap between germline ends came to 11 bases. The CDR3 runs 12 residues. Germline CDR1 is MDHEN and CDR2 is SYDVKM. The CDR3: CASSLKGFGQFF. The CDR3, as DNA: TGTGCCAGCAGTTTAAAAGGGTTCGGGCAGTTCTTC.

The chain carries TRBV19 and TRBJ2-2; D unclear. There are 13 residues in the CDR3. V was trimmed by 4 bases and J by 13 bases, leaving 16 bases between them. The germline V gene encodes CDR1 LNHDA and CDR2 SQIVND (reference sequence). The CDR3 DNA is TGTGCCAGTAGTAGGACCCAGGCGGTCGGGCTGTTTTTT. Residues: CASSRTQAVGLFF.